Below are 24 T cell receptor beta chains sequenced from a single sample in a study of blood T cell repertoires in COVID-19. Only in-frame clones appear in the TCRdb table, and some are missing; sequencing was by immunoSEQ multiplex PCR. This sample carries 85,000 to 100,000 clones, 90% of them seen once, and the ten largest clones take about 1.7%. The sequenced material came from peripheral blood. The receptors come from a man between 60 and 75 years old with acute or convalescent COVID-19.

V is TRBV6-5 and J is TRBJ2-1; D not certain. Deletions cut 8 bases from V and 8 bases from J, with 13 bases between. The germline V gene encodes CDR1 MNHEY and CDR2 SVGAGI. The CDR3 consists of 12 residues. CDR3 sequence reads: CASVAVVDEQFF. In DNA, the CDR3 is TGTGCCAGCGTGGCGGTCGTGGATGAGCAGTTCTTC.

V is TRBV6-5 and J is TRBJ1-1; TRBD1 matches 9 bases. V shed 6 bases, J shed 5 bases, and the junction held 4 bases outside the gene matches. The length of the CDR3 is 13 residues. CDR1 is MNHEY and CDR2 is SVGAGI in the germline V gene. CDR3 nucleotide sequence: TGTGCCAGCAGGGGGACAGGGAGGACTGAAGCTTTCTTT. It yields the protein CASRGTGRTEAFF.

The rearrangement joins TRBV19 to TRBJ1-2; 11 positions agree with TRBD1. The CDR3 runs to 13 residues. J gave up 7 bases and V 3 bases, and 1 base lay outside the gene matches. The V gene's germline CDR1 is LNHDA and CDR2 SQIVND (reference sequence). CDR3 nucleotides: TGTGCCAGTAGTATCGGGACAGGGGGTGGCTACACCTTC. It specifies CASSIGTGGGYTF.

The chain recombines TRBV7-2 with TRBJ1-5; D unresolved. Germline CDR1 and CDR2: SGHTA and FQGNSA. CDR3 length: 14 amino acids. Trimming removed 8 bases at V and 2 bases at J, with 13 bases between. The CDR3 here is CASSQVQGNQPQHF. The CDR3 DNA sequence: TGTGCCAGCTCGCAGGTCCAGGGCAATCAGCCCCAGCATTTT.

This rearrangement joins TRBV19 to TRBJ1-5, with TRBD1 matching 8 bases. Germline V gene data show CDR1 as LNHDA and CDR2 as SQIVND (reference sequence). The trim removed 9 bases at V and 3 bases at J, leaving 16 bases unmatched. The CDR3 sequence is 17 residues long. The CDR3 DNA reads TGTGCCAGCAGTGGGGGAATCCACAGGGGGATCAATCAGCCCCAGCATTTT. Amino acids: CASSGGIHRGINQPQHF. The variable domain in full, completed from reference TRBV19 and TRBJ1-5, reads DGGITQSPKYLFRKEGQNVTLSCEQNLNHDAMYWYRQDPGQGLRLIYYSQIVNDFQKGDIAEGYSVSREKKESFPLTVTSAQKNPTAFYLCASSGGIHRGINQPQHFGDGTRLSIL.

V is TRBV10-3 and J is TRBJ1-4; tentative D call: TRBD1 (6 bases). This CDR3 is 14 amino acids long. Trimming pared 0 bases from V and 8 bases from J, leaving 10 bases between. The germline V gene has CDR1 ENHRY and CDR2 SYGVKD. CDR3 in amino acids: CAISESQGNEKLFF. The DNA of the CDR3 is TGTGCCATCAGTGAGTCCCAGGGGAACGAAAAACTGTTTTTT.

This chain links TRBV7-8 with TRBJ1-2; a weak D match, TRBD1 (6 bases). Between the trimmed V and J ends, which lost 5 bases and 1 base, there was a span of 14 bases. CDR1 SGHVS and CDR2 FQNEAQ come from the germline V gene. The CDR3 loop spans 15 amino acids. The CDR3 DNA is TGTGCCAGCAGCCGAGATGGACAGATTAACTATGGCTACACCTTC. This gives the protein CASSRDGQINYGYTF.

The sample holds one count of this clone. The V gene is TRBV20-1, the J gene TRBJ1-5; perhaps TRBD1 as D (6 bases). Trimming shortened V by 3 bases and J by 4 bases, and 13 bases separated the two germline ends. The CDR3 has 14 amino acids. Germline V gene sequence: CDR1 DFQATT, CDR2 SNEGSKA (reference sequence). CDR3 in DNA: TGCAGTGCTAGTGGGACAACTGATAATCAGCCCCAGCATTTT. Protein product: CSASGTTDNQPQHF.

The chain carries TRBV19 and TRBJ1-2, with D possibly being TRBD1 (6 bases). V lost 5 bases and J 2 bases, leaving 18 bases between the germline ends. The CDR3 spans 16 residues. The germline V gene has CDR1 LNHDA and CDR2 SQIVND (reference sequence). The CDR3 reads CASSPDHRVRNYGYTF. The DNA for the CDR3 is TGTGCCAGTAGTCCCGATCACAGGGTAAGGAACTATGGCTACACCTTC.

The chain combines TRBV3-1 (or the pseudogene TRBV3-2) with TRBJ1-2, with D maybe TRBD1 (5 bases). CDR1 and CDR2 from the germline V gene are LGHDT and YNNKEL (reference sequence). The CDR3 covers 15 residues. V was shortened by 0 bases and J by 4 bases, with 12 bases between the two germline ends. The CDR3 spells CASSQDVETAYGYTF. CDR3 coding DNA: TGTGCCAGCAGCCAAGATGTAGAGACAGCCTATGGCTACACCTTC.

CDR3 sequence (DNA): TGTGCCAGCAGACCCTCAGGGGCGGATGGCTACACCTTC. As protein: CASRPSGADGYTF. This chain joins TRBV27 and TRBJ1-2, with a tentative D call TRBD1 (6 bases). The ends were cut back, 6 bases at V and 6 bases at J, with 14 bases in the middle. The CDR3 is 13 amino acids. The germline gives CDR1 MNHEY, CDR2 SMNVEV (reference sequence).

This chain connects TRBV29-1 to TRBJ2-3; TRBD1 matches 8 bases. CDR1 SQVTM and CDR2 ANQGSEA come from the germline V gene. This CDR3 contains 11 residues. J lost 6 bases, V lost 7 bases, and 3 bases had no gene match. Written as DNA, the CDR3 is TGCAGCGCACAGGGGGGTGATACGCAGTATTTT. This codes for CSAQGGDTQYF.

This sequence joins TRBV7-9 and TRBJ2-1; TRBD2 agrees at 8 bases. Germline assignment: CDR1 SEHNR and CDR2 FQNEAQ (reference sequence). The length of the CDR3 is 15 residues. Trimming removed 3 bases from V and 5 bases from J; junction bases left unmatched: 6. The CDR3 DNA follows: TGTGCCAGCAGCTTCCCCCGGGGGGGGGACAATGAGCAGTTCTTC. Translating it yields CASSFPRGGDNEQFF.

V gene TRBV6-5 combines with J gene TRBJ1-5; maybe TRBD1 (6 bases). V lost 7 bases to trimming and J lost 5 bases, with 15 bases between them. This CDR3 is 14 amino acids long. CDR1 MNHEY and CDR2 SVGAGI come from the germline V gene. The CDR3 spells CASTLGGNDQPQHF. CDR3 DNA: TGTGCCAGCACCCTAGGGGGAAACGATCAGCCCCAGCATTTT.

The chain carries TRBV5-4 and TRBJ1-2, with D possibly matching TRBD1 (6 bases). Germline values: CDR1 SGHNT, CDR2 YYREEE (reference sequence). V dropped 4 bases and J dropped 8 bases, with 21 bases sitting between them. The CDR3 loop spans 15 amino acids. The CDR3 sequence is CASSPPVQGPGGYTF. In DNA form, the CDR3 reads TGTGCCAGCAGCCCTCCCGTCCAGGGGCCTGGGGGCTACACCTTC.

The rearrangement joins TRBV19 to TRBJ1-1; D is ambiguous. V dropped 1 base and J dropped 3 bases, with 9 bases sitting between them. The CDR3 is 14 residues long. CDR1 is LNHDA, CDR2 SQIVND, per germline (reference sequence). Written as DNA, the CDR3 is TGTGCCAGTAGTATAGCCGCGGATTACACTGAAGCTTTCTTT. It yields the protein CASSIAADYTEAFF.

The chain combines TRBV19 with TRBJ2-4; D ambiguous. Trimming pared 1 base from V and 0 bases from J, leaving 7 bases between. The V gene's germline CDR1 is LNHDA and CDR2 SQIVND (reference sequence). The CDR3 covers 15 residues. CDR3 protein: CASSIARLAKNIQYF. The CDR3 DNA reads as TGTGCCAGTAGTATAGCCCGACTAGCCAAAAACATTCAGTACTTC.

This sequence joins TRBV10-2 and TRBJ1-1; no clear D. The length of the CDR3 is 12 residues. Germline assignment: CDR1 WSHSY and CDR2 SAAADI. Between the trimmed V and J ends, which lost 2 bases and 11 bases, there was a span of 12 bases. CDR3 nucleotide sequence: TGCGCCAGCAGTGAGATGGAGGGTACCGCTTTCTTT. Amino acids: CASSEMEGTAFF.

This clone has a single count. The CDR3 sequence: CASSLSFRASNYGYTF. The DNA for the CDR3 is TGTGCCAGCAGCCTAAGCTTCAGGGCTTCTAACTATGGCTACACCTTC. The rearrangement links TRBV6-6 to TRBJ1-2; a possible D gene is TRBD1 (5 bases). The length of the CDR3 is 16 residues. V was cut by 6 bases and J by 0 bases, with 17 bases left in between. In germline, CDR1 is MNHNY, CDR2 SVGAGI (reference sequence).

The chain recombines TRBV28 with TRBJ1-1; D is uncertain. V lost 3 bases, J lost 5 bases, and 7 bases lay in between. The CDR3 has 12 amino acids. CDR1 and CDR2 (germline): MDHEN, SYDVKM. The CDR3 DNA reads as TGTGCCAGCAGTTTGGTACAGACTGAAGCTTTCTTT. Encoded protein: CASSLVQTEAFF.

The chain recombines TRBV6-1 with TRBJ1-2; D uncertain. The V gene's germline CDR1 is MNHNS and CDR2 SASEGT. Deletions cut 2 bases from V and 5 bases from J, with 9 bases between. The length of the CDR3 is 13 residues. The CDR3 region is CASSENFRYGYTF. The CDR3, as DNA: TGTGCCAGCAGTGAAAATTTCCGGTATGGCTACACCTTC.

Only a few counts were recorded for this clone. The chain combines TRBV5-1 with TRBJ1-6; no reliable D call. Germline V lookup: CDR1 SGHRS, CDR2 YFSETQ. This CDR3 is built from 11 residues. Trimming cost V 0 bases and J 16 bases, with 8 bases left between them. The DNA for the CDR3 is TGCGCCAGCAGCTTGGGATCAGAACTCCACTTT. Protein sequence: CASSLGSELHF.

V is TRBV18 and J is TRBJ2-2, with 13 positions matching TRBD2. Trimming took 1 base from V and 7 from J; bases not matched to a gene: 9. Germline V gene lookup returns CDR1 KGHSH and CDR2 LQKENI. The CDR3 length is 18 residues. The CDR3 sequence is CASSPRTSGGTYNGELFF. As DNA, the CDR3 is TGTGCCAGCTCACCACGGACTAGCGGGGGCACATACAACGGGGAGCTGTTTTTT.

This clone was counted a few times. The CDR3 spells CASSPYGQGLGRTEAFF. CDR3 sequence (DNA): TGTGCCAGCAGCCCATACGGACAGGGCCTTGGGAGAACTGAAGCTTTCTTT. The rearrangement joins TRBV16 to TRBJ1-1; 8 bases match TRBD1. V trimming: 4 bases; J trimming: 5 bases; junction bases outside the gene matches: 15. Germline values: CDR1 KGHSY, CDR2 FQNENV. This CDR3 is built from 17 residues.